Listed here are 19 T cell receptor beta chains from one sample, sequenced in a study of CD8+ T cells in alopecia areata (dated by TCRdb to between 2018 and 2020). The intended sense of this specimen's time point label: more than three weeks on oral tofacitinib. The treatment or condition label for this specimen denotes: oral pan-JAK inhibitor, 5-10 mg twice daily. The library was generated by the immunoSEQ multiplex PCR assay. RNA was extracted from all samples and reverse transcribed into cDNA as template for TCR sequencing. The table was pulled from immuneACCESS by TCRdb, which kept in-frame rearrangements only. Such tables lose some clones; where checked, under half of the loss comes from unresolved V genes, and the rest has no known cause. The sample records some 220,000 clones, less than 75% of which are singletons. The ten biggest clones cover around 1.5% of the sample. Sequencing was performed on CD4+ T cells sorted from blood, taken at week 4, from a patient treated with tofacitinib. These receptor sequences come from a human donor with alopecia areata.

The CDR3 sequence: CAWSGNTDMNTEAFF. In nucleotides, the CDR3 is TGTGCCTGGAGTGGAAATACAGACATGAACACTGAAGCTTTCTTT. The J gene is TRBJ1-1, the V gene TRBV30; D remains unclear. Trimming removed 1 base at V and 0 bases at J, with 12 bases between. Per germline, CDR1 GTSNPN and CDR2 SVGIG (reference sequence). The CDR3 contains 15 residues.

This clone was observed at least ten times. The J gene is TRBJ1-1, the V gene TRBV29-1, with 7 bases matching TRBD1. From germline, CDR1 is SQVTM and CDR2 ANQGSEA. The V segment lost 5 bases and the J segment 5 bases; nucleotides outside the gene matches: 8. The CDR3 is made up of 13 amino acids. In DNA, the CDR3 is TGCAGCGTTCGACAGGGTTTATGGACTGAAGCTTTCTTT. This sequence encodes CSVRQGLWTEAFF.

The chain combines TRBV15 with TRBJ1-1, with a tentative D call TRBD1 (6 bases). Trimming pared 0 bases from V and 4 bases from J, leaving 12 bases between. Per germline, CDR1 LNHNV and CDR2 YYDKDF (reference sequence). The CDR3 consists of 15 residues. The CDR3 DNA is TGTGCCACCAGCAGAGACGTCAGGGGAGGCACTGAAGCTTTCTTT. It is translated as CATSRDVRGGTEAFF.

In DNA, the CDR3 is TGTGCCTGTCACCGGGACAAGGGAGATACGCAGTATTTT. Its translation is CACHRDKGDTQYF. The J gene is TRBJ2-3, the V gene TRBV30; a possible D gene is TRBD1 (6 bases). There are 13 residues in the CDR3. The germline V gene encodes CDR1 GTSNPN and CDR2 SVGIG (reference sequence). V was pared by 6 bases and J by 5 bases, with 15 bases between.

The J gene is TRBJ2-7, the V gene TRBV27, with D perhaps TRBD1 (5 bases). V was trimmed by 5 bases and J by 2 bases, leaving 13 bases between them. The germline V gene has CDR1 MNHEY and CDR2 SMNVEV (reference sequence). The CDR3 spans 14 residues. The CDR3 region has the DNA TGTGCCAGCAGTGTAACAGGTTATACCTACGAGCAGTACTTC. It translates to CASSVTGYTYEQYF.

The chain is built from TRBV5-5 and TRBJ2-7, with D maybe TRBD2 (5 bases). This CDR3 has 14 amino acids. The germline CDR1 and CDR2 sequences are SGHKS and YYEKEE (reference sequence). V lost 4 bases, J lost 3 bases, and 14 bases lay in between. The CDR3 DNA follows: TGTGCCAGCAGCAACATAATCGGGAACTACGAGCAGTACTTC. Protein product: CASSNIIGNYEQYF. Complete variable domain (other parts from reference TRBV5-5 and TRBJ2-7): DAGVTQSPTHLIKTRGQQVTLRCSPISGHKSVSWYQQVLGQGPQFIFQYYEKEERGRGNFPDRFSARQFPNYSSELNVNALLLGDSALYLCASSNIIGNYEQYFGPGTRLTVT.

This chain links TRBV28 with TRBJ2-4, with D possibly matching TRBD1 (6 bases). Germline values: CDR1 MDHEN, CDR2 SYDVKM. V dropped 4 bases and J dropped 0 bases, with 25 bases sitting between them. The CDR3 extends over 20 amino acids. This CDR3 is CASSSPTSTGSFLAKNIQYF. The CDR3 coding sequence is TGTGCCAGCAGTTCGCCAACCTCGACAGGCTCCTTCCTAGCCAAAAACATTCAGTACTTC.

J is TRBJ1-2 and V is TRBV7-2, with D possibly being TRBD1 (5 bases). The CDR3 runs to 15 residues. Germline V gene lookup returns CDR1 SGHTA and CDR2 FQGNSA. V was cut by 3 bases and J by 3 bases, with 14 bases left in between. CDR3: CASSFGGRLDYGYTF. CDR3 in DNA: TGTGCCAGCAGCTTCGGGGGGAGGCTTGACTATGGCTACACCTTC.

This clone was recorded many times. The chain combines TRBV10-2 with TRBJ2-1; 8 bases match TRBD1. The length of the CDR3 is 12 residues. CDR1 and CDR2 (germline): WSHSY, SAAADI. J was trimmed by 8 bases and V by 5 bases; bases with no gene match: 2. The CDR3 DNA is TGCGCCAGCAGTACAGGGGGATATGAGCAGTTCTTC. Residues: CASSTGGYEQFF.

Turning to this clone: Different DNA sequences within this sample yield the same CDR3. CDR3 sequence reads: CSVEGGGYGYTF. As DNA, the CDR3 is TGCAGCGTTGAAGGAGGGGGCTATGGCTACACCTTC. The chain uses TRBV29-1 and TRBJ1-2; D possibly corresponds to TRBD1 (6 bases). V lost 1 base and J 4 bases, leaving 7 bases between the germline ends. This CDR3 contains 12 residues. Per the germline V gene, CDR1 is SQVTM and CDR2 is ANQGSEA.

The table lists this clone with a few counts. The chain uses TRBV6-5 and TRBJ2-1, with 10 nucleotides matching TRBD2. Per the germline V gene, CDR1 is MNHEY and CDR2 is SVGAGI. With 7 bases clipped from V and 5 bases from J, the junction kept 8 bases outside the gene matches. The CDR3 is 15 amino acids. The CDR3 sequence: CASNLAGAVHNEQFF. In nucleotides, the CDR3 is TGTGCCAGCAACCTAGCGGGGGCCGTCCACAATGAGCAGTTCTTC.

The chain employs TRBV7-8 and TRBJ2-7; D is unclear. V was pared by 0 bases and J by 7 bases, with 16 bases between. This CDR3 spans 15 amino acids. Germline values: CDR1 SGHVS, CDR2 FQNEAQ. The chain's CDR3 is CASSLARMMDGEQYF. In nucleotides, the CDR3 is TGTGCCAGCAGCTTAGCGCGAATGATGGACGGGGAGCAGTACTTC. Supplemented by reference TRBV7-8 and TRBJ2-7, the full variable domain reads GAGVSQSPRYKVAKRGQDVALRCDPISGHVSLFWYQQALGQGPEFLTYFQNEAQLDKSGLPSDRFFAERPEGSVSTLKIQRTQQEDSAVYLCASSLARMMDGEQYFGPGTRLTVT.

The chain recombines TRBV20-1 with TRBJ2-5; D not certain. V lost 6 bases and J 5 bases, leaving 7 bases between the germline ends. CDR1 and CDR2 from the germline V gene are DFQATT and SNEGSKA (reference sequence). The CDR3 has 10 residues. The CDR3 loop is CSAEAETQYF. CDR3 DNA sequence: TGCAGTGCCGAGGCCGAGACCCAGTACTTC.

In this sample, this clone turned up a few times. This CDR3 is CAISDPTDRYGYTF. The CDR3 DNA is TGTGCCATCAGTGACCCGACAGACCGCTATGGCTACACCTTC. This rearrangement joins TRBV10-3 to TRBJ1-2; a possible D gene is TRBD1 (5 bases). CDR1 and CDR2 from the germline V gene are ENHRY and SYGVKD. The CDR3 is 14 amino acids. The ends were cut back, 3 bases at V and 4 bases at J, with 12 bases in the middle.

This clone was recorded once. CDR3: CASSRTITGDGSPLHF. CDR3 in DNA: TGCGCCAGCAGCAGAACGATAACAGGGGACGGCTCACCCCTCCACTTT. The chain combines TRBV5-1 with TRBJ1-6, with TRBD1 matching 7 bases. CDR3 length: 16 residues. The junction had 14 bases not matched to a gene; V was cut back by 4 bases and J by 10 bases. Germline V gene sequence: CDR1 SGHRS, CDR2 YFSETQ.

The V gene is TRBV5-6, the J gene TRBJ1-1, with D maybe TRBD1 (5 bases). In germline, CDR1 is SGHDT, CDR2 YYEEEE. The V gene lost 4 bases and the J gene lost 0 bases, with 10 bases spanning the gap. The CDR3 runs to 14 residues. CDR3 bases: TGTGCCAGCAGCGCATGGACAATGAACACTGAAGCTTTCTTT. Translation gives CASSAWTMNTEAFF.

This clone was counted a few times. The chain recombines TRBV11-2 with TRBJ2-1; 9 bases are shared with TRBD2. Germline trimming cut 6 bases from V and 2 bases from J; bases unmatched to any gene: 5. The length of the CDR3 is 15 residues. CDR1 SGHAT and CDR2 FQNNGV come from the germline V gene. CDR3 amino acids: CASRSSGETYNEQFF. The CDR3, as DNA: TGTGCCAGCAGGTCTAGCGGGGAGACCTACAATGAGCAGTTCTTC.

This clone came up a few times. J is TRBJ2-2 and V is TRBV29-1; D not resolved. The CDR3 is 14 amino acids. Looked up from germline, CDR1 is SQVTM and CDR2 is ANQGSEA. The V gene lost 4 bases and the J gene lost 2 bases, with 11 bases spanning the gap. CDR3 DNA: TGCAGCGTTGCGGCAGGTGCCAACACCGGGGAGCTGTTTTTT. As protein: CSVAAGANTGELFF.

The rearrangement uses TRBV30 and TRBJ2-3; the D is unclear. This CDR3 region has 13 residues. Germline lookup yields CDR1 GTSNPN and CDR2 SVGIG (reference sequence). Trimming took 0 bases from V and 2 from J, leaving 6 bases between them. The CDR3 sequence is CAWSVSITDTQYF. The CDR3 DNA reads as TGTGCCTGGAGTGTATCCATCACAGATACGCAGTATTTT.